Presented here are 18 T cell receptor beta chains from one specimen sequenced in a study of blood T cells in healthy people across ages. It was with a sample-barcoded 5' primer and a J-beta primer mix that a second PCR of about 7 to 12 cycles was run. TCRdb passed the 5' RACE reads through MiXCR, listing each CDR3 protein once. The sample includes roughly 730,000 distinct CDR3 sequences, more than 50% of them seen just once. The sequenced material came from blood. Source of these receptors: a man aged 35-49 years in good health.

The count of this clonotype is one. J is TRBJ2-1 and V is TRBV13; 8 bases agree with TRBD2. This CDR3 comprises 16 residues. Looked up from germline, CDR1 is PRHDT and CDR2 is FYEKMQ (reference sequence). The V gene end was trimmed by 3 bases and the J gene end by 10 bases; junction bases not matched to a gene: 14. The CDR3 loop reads CASSFTVQGLAIEQFF. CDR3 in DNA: TGTGCCAGCAGCTTCACGGTACAAGGACTAGCTATAGAGCAGTTCTTC.

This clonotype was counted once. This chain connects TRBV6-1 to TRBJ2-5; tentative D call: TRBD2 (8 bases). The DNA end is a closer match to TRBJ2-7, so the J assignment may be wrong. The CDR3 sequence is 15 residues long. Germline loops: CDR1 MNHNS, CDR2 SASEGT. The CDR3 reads CASSVLAGQSYEQYF. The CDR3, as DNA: TGTGCCAGCAGTGTTTTAGCGGGACAGAGCTACGAGCAGTACTTC.

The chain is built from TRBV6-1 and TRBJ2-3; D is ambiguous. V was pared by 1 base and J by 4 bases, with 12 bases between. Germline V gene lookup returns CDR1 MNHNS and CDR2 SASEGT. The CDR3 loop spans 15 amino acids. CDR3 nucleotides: TGTGCCAGCAGTGAAGGTACAGTCCCGTCAGATACGCAGTATTTT. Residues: CASSEGTVPSDTQYF.

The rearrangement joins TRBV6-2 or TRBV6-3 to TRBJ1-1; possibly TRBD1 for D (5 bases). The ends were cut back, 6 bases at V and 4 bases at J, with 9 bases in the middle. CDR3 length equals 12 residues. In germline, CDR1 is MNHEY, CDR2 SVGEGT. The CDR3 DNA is TGTGCCAGCAGGAGGGGAGGCACTGAAGCTTTCTTT. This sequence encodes CASRRGGTEAFF.

The CDR3 coding sequence is TGTGCCAGCAGCTTAGAGGGGCAAGCTAACTATGGCTACACCTTC. As protein: CASSLEGQANYGYTF. The chain links TRBV7-9 to TRBJ1-2; weak D call: TRBD1 (5 bases). The V gene lost 1 base and the J gene lost 0 bases, with 9 bases spanning the gap. Germline V gives CDR1 SEHNR, CDR2 FQNEAQ (reference sequence). The CDR3 has 15 residues.

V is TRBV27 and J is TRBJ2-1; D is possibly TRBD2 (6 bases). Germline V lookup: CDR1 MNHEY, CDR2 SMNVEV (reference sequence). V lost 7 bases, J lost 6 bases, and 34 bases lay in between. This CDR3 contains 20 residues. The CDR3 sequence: CASTTFSAGRGGWSGNEQFF. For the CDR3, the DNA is TGTGCCAGCACTACTTTCTCGGCGGGACGAGGAGGATGGTCTGGCAATGAGCAGTTCTTC.

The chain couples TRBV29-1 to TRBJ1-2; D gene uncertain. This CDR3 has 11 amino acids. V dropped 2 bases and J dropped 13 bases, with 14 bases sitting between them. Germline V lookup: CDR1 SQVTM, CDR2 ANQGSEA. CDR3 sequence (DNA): TGCAGCGTTGAATCAGCGCGTTGGGTCACCTTC. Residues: CSVESARWVTF.

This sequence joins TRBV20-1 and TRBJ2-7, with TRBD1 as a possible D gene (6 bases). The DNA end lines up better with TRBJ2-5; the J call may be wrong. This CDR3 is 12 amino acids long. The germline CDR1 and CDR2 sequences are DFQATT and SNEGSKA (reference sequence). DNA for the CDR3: TGCAGTGCCCCCCCCCAGGGGGAGACCCAGTACTTC. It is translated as CSAPPQGETQYF.

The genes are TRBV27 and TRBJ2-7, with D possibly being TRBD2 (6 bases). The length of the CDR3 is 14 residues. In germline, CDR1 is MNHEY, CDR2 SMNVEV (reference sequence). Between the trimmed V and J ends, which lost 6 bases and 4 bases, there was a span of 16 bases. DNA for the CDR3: TGTGCCAGCAGGACGGGACTGCCGGCTTACGAGCAGTACTTC. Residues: CASRTGLPAYEQYF.

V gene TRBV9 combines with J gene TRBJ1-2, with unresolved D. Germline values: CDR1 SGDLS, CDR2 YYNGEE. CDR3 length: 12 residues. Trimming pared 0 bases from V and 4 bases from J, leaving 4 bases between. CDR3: CASSVGSYGYTF. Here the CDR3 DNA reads TGTGCCAGCAGCGTAGGGTCCTATGGCTACACCTTC. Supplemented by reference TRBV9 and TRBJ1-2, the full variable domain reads DSGVTQTPKHLITATGQRVTLRCSPRSGDLSVYWYQQSLDQGLQFLIQYYNGEERAKGNILERFSAQQFPDLHSELNLSSLELGDSALYFCASSVGSYGYTFGSGTRLTVV.

The CDR3 spells CASTIDRSYNEQFF. CDR3 nucleotide sequence: TGTGCCAGCACAATAGACAGGAGTTACAATGAGCAGTTCTTC. This chain links TRBV6-5 with TRBJ2-1; TRBD1 is a possible D gene (6 bases). The V end was cut by 7 bases, the J end by 4 bases, with 14 bases between. Germline V CDR1 and CDR2: MNHEY, SVGAGI. This CDR3 region has 14 residues.

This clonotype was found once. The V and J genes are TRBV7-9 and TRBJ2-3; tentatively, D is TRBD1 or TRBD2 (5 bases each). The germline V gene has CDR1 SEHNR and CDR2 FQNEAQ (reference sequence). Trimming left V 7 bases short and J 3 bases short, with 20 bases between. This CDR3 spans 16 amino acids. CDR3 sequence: CASILSGTDGTDTQYF. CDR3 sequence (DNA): TGTGCCAGCATTCTGTCGGGGACCGACGGTACAGATACGCAGTATTTT.

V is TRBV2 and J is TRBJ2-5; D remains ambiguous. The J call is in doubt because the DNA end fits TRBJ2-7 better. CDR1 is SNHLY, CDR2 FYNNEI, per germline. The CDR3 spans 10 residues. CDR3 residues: CASTGSEQYF. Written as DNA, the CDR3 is TGTGCCAGCACCGGTAGCGAGCAGTACTTC.

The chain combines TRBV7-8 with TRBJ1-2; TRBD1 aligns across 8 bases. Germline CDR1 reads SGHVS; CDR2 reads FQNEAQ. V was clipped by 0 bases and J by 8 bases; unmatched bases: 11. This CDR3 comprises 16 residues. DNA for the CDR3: TGTGCCAGCAGCTTAGCCGGGACAGGAGAGTCGCGGGGCTACACCTTC. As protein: CASSLAGTGESRGYTF.

The CDR3 loop reads CASSSLSGNRRTDTQYF. As DNA, the CDR3 is TGTGCCAGCAGCTCCCTTAGCGGGAACAGGCGAACAGATACGCAGTATTTT. This rearrangement joins TRBV7-2 to TRBJ2-3; TRBD2 matches at 8 bases. Losses at the gene ends were 4 bases for V and 3 bases for J; bases not matched to a gene: 12. The germline gives CDR1 SGHTA, CDR2 FQGNSA. The CDR3 is made up of 17 amino acids. Using reference TRBV7-2 and TRBJ2-3 for the parts outside the CDR3, the full variable domain is GAGVSQSPSNKVTEKGKDVELRCDPISGHTALYWYRQSLGQGLEFLIYFQGNSAPDKSGLPSDRFSAERTGGSVSTLTIQRTQQEDSAVYLCASSSLSGNRRTDTQYFGPGTRLTVL.

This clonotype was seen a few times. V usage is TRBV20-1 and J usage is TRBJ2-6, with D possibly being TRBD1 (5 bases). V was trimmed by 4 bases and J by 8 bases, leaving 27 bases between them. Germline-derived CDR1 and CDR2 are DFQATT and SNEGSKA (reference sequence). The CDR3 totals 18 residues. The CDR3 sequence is CSANRESIRRAGPNVLTF. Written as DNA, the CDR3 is TGCAGTGCTAATAGGGAATCGATACGGAGAGCAGGGCCCAACGTCCTGACTTTC.

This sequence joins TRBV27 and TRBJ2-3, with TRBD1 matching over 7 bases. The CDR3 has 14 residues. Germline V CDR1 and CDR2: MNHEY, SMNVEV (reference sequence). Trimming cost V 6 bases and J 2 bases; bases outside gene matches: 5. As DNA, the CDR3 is TGTGCCAGCAGCCCGACAGGGATCACAGATACGCAGTATTTT. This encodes CASSPTGITDTQYF.

For the CDR3, the DNA is TGCGCCAGCACCCATCGGGGAGCGGGAGAGACCCAGTACTTC. Translation: CASTHRGAGETQYF. V and J are TRBV5-1 and TRBJ2-5, with a weak D call TRBD2 (6 bases). From germline, CDR1 is SGHRS and CDR2 YFSETQ. V lost 6 bases, J lost 4 bases, and 16 bases lay in between. CDR3 length equals 14 residues.